Below are 18 T cell receptor beta chains sequenced from a single sample in a study of cytomegalovirus exposure and HLA in healthy donors. The PCR used 60 Vbeta and 13 Jbeta primers. The method was immunoSEQ multiplex PCR; TCRdb's version includes in-frame clones alone and lacks a portion of them. The sample includes around 140,000 clones, about 80% of them seen just once. The sample was PBMCs. Receptor source: an older woman in good health and CMV-seropositive.

The chain couples TRBV27 to TRBJ1-1, with no clear D. Germline V lookup: CDR1 MNHEY, CDR2 SMNVEV (reference sequence). CDR3 length: 13 residues. The V gene lost 4 bases and the J gene lost 4 bases, with 10 bases spanning the gap. CDR3 loop: CASSSSAGTEAFF. The CDR3 DNA follows: TGTGCCAGCAGTTCGTCAGCGGGCACTGAAGCTTTCTTT.

This clone was seen a few times. This chain joins TRBV28 and TRBJ2-3; possibly TRBD2 for D (5 bases). The CDR3 is 14 residues long. CDR1 and CDR2 from the germline V gene are MDHEN and SYDVKM. V lost 2 bases and J lost 7, with 13 bases in between. Here the CDR3 DNA reads TGTGCCAGCAGTTTAGCGGCCCACGGGAATACGCAGTATTTT. This sequence encodes CASSLAAHGNTQYF.

This sequence joins TRBV7-2 and TRBJ1-2; 7 positions agree with TRBD1. The germline gives CDR1 SGHTA, CDR2 FQGNSA. The CDR3 contains 12 residues. V lost 3 bases, J lost 11 bases, and 6 bases stayed unmatched. CDR3: CASSFLGTVYTF. The CDR3 DNA sequence: TGTGCCAGCAGCTTCCTCGGGACAGTTTACACCTTC.

The V and J genes are TRBV5-1 and TRBJ1-6; D unclear. Germline CDR1 SGHRS, CDR2 YFSETQ. The ends were cut back, 0 bases at V and 5 bases at J, with 6 bases in the middle. This CDR3 is 14 amino acids long. The CDR3 DNA reads TGCGCCAGCAGCTTGGTTCAGGATAATTCACCCCTCCACTTT. Protein product: CASSLVQDNSPLHF.

This clone has only a few counts. V and J are TRBV28 and TRBJ1-4, with 10 positions matching TRBD1. Germline CDR1 and CDR2: MDHEN and SYDVKM. This CDR3 contains 17 residues. J was trimmed by 0 bases and V by 6 bases; bases with no gene match: 7. The CDR3 loop is CASSQGQGEATNEKLFF. The CDR3 bases are TGTGCCAGCAGCCAAGGACAGGGGGAGGCAACTAATGAAAAACTGTTTTTT.

The CDR3 is CSAEAGPVGQGPYEQYF. The DNA for the CDR3 is TGCAGCGCCGAGGCCGGCCCGGTGGGACAGGGACCCTACGAGCAGTACTTC. The chain joins TRBV29-1 to TRBJ2-5; 9 positions match TRBD1. The J call is uncertain, as TRBJ2-7 better fits the DNA end. In germline, CDR1 is SQVTM, CDR2 ANQGSEA. The CDR3 has 17 residues.

The sample holds one count of this clone. The chain is built from TRBV4-2 and TRBJ2-3; 8 bases are a match to TRBD2. Losses at the gene ends were 1 base for V and 0 bases for J; bases not matched to a gene: 9. The CDR3 is 18 residues long. Germline V CDR1 and CDR2: LGHNA, YNFKEQ. CDR3 sequence (DNA): TGTGCCAGCAGCCAAGGTTCGACTGGCGGGAGGAGCACAGATACGCAGTATTTT. It translates to CASSQGSTGGRSTDTQYF.

This chain connects TRBV7-8 to TRBJ2-7, with a possible D match to TRBD2 (5 bases). The length of the CDR3 is 13 residues. V dropped 5 bases and J dropped 5 bases, with 13 bases sitting between them. Germline lookup yields CDR1 SGHVS and CDR2 FQNEAQ. The chain's CDR3 is CASSLYEGHEQYF. In nucleotides, the CDR3 is TGTGCCAGCAGCCTGTACGAGGGCCACGAGCAGTACTTC.

J is TRBJ2-7 and V is TRBV5-4, with 13 bases lining up with TRBD2. CDR3 length: 16 amino acids. Per germline, CDR1 SGHNT and CDR2 YYREEE (reference sequence). V dropped 1 base and J dropped 4; count of bases not matched to a gene: 5. The CDR3 region is CASSLKTSGRVYEQYF. CDR3 DNA: TGTGCCAGCAGCTTGAAAACTAGCGGGAGGGTATACGAGCAGTACTTC.

This chain links TRBV19 with TRBJ1-3; D is undetermined. Germline assignment: CDR1 LNHDA and CDR2 SQIVND (reference sequence). Trimming left V 6 bases short and J 0 bases short, with 3 bases between. There are 12 residues in the CDR3. This CDR3 reads CASSHSGNTIYF. As DNA, the CDR3 is TGTGCCAGTAGCCACTCTGGAAACACCATATATTTT.

In regard to this clone: The junction shows a germline mismatch at one end, possibly a read error. J is TRBJ1-4 and V is TRBV5-1; 7 bases are a match to TRBD1. Germline CDR1 is SGHRS and CDR2 is YFSETQ. This CDR3 is built from 14 residues. CDR3 nucleotide sequence: TGCGCCAGCAGATTGGGGGACAGTAATGAAAAACTGTTTTTT. The encoded protein is CASRLGDSNEKLFF.

V usage is TRBV18 and J usage is TRBJ2-1, with 8 bases identical to TRBD2. Germline CDR1 reads KGHSH; CDR2 reads LQKENI. The trim removed 8 bases at V and 7 bases at J, leaving 10 bases unmatched. This CDR3 comprises 14 residues. The CDR3 DNA reads TGTGCCAGCGGACACCCGGGACTAGGGAATGAGCAGTTCTTC. This gives the protein CASGHPGLGNEQFF.

The rearrangement links TRBV15 to TRBJ1-3; 8 bases match TRBD1. Germline CDR1 LNHNV, CDR2 YYDKDF (reference sequence). The CDR3 spans 16 residues. The ends lost 3 bases at V and 4 bases at J; junction bases unmatched: 8. Here the CDR3 DNA reads TGTGCCACCAGCAGGGACAGGGATATAGGGGGAAACACCATATATTTT. Translation gives CATSRDRDIGGNTIYF.

This clone was found once. One end of the junction varies from germline; a read error may be responsible. The J gene is TRBJ2-7, the V gene TRBV28, with D perhaps TRBD1 (6 bases). The CDR3 sequence is 12 residues long. Germline lookup yields CDR1 MDHEN and CDR2 SYDVKM. The DNA of the CDR3 is TGTGCCAGCAGTGCAACAGGGTCCCCACACCTCTTC. Residues: CASSATGSPHLF.

The rearrangement uses TRBV19 and TRBJ2-3; 9 positions agree with TRBD1. Looked up from germline, CDR1 is LNHDA and CDR2 is SQIVND (reference sequence). The CDR3 runs 14 residues. V shed 10 bases and J 2 bases; nucleotides not matched to a gene: 7. The CDR3 loop is CATKDRGNTDTQYF. In DNA, the CDR3 is TGTGCCACGAAGGACAGGGGAAACACAGATACGCAGTATTTT.

The V call is TRBV18, the J call TRBJ2-2; 9 bases map to TRBD1. The V and J ends lost 3 bases and 9 bases, in that order; junction bases with no gene match: 5. CDR3 size: 14 residues. Looked up from germline, CDR1 is KGHSH and CDR2 is LQKENI. CDR3 coding DNA: TGTGCCAGCTCACCCGGGACAGGGCTCCGGGAGCTGTTTTTT. Residues: CASSPGTGLRELFF.

This rearrangement joins TRBV11-2 to TRBJ1-4; TRBD1 agrees at 7 bases. The CDR3 consists of 15 residues. Per germline, CDR1 SGHAT and CDR2 FQNNGV. Trimming removed 4 bases from V and 7 bases from J; junction bases left unmatched: 9. Here the CDR3 reads CASSSIQGRVEKLFF. As DNA, the CDR3 is TGTGCCAGCAGCTCTATACAGGGGCGGGTTGAAAAACTGTTTTTT. The variable domain in full, completed from reference TRBV11-2 and TRBJ1-4, reads EAGVAQSPRYKIIEKRQSVAFWCNPISGHATLYWYQQILGQGPKLLIQFQNNGVVDDSQLPKDRFSAERLKGVDSTLKIQPAKLEDSAVYLCASSSIQGRVEKLFFGSGTQLSVL.

The chain carries TRBV30 and TRBJ2-7, with D tentatively TRBD2 (6 bases). This CDR3 comprises 13 residues. V was cut by 4 bases and J by 5 bases, with 15 bases left in between. CDR1 and CDR2 from the germline V gene are GTSNPN and SVGIG (reference sequence). DNA for the CDR3: TGTGCCTGGAATCGACTAGGAGGCGACGAGCAGTACTTC. This encodes CAWNRLGGDEQYF.